The present entry profiles one T cell receptor beta chain with its context. J gave up 2 bases and V 6 bases, and 4 bases lay outside the gene matches. Germline CDR1 and CDR2: MNHEY and SVGAGI. CDR3 length: 14 amino acids. A multiplex PCR was run with 60 Vbeta primers and 13 Jbeta primers. TCRdb keeps only in-frame clones here, not all; method: immunoSEQ multiplex PCR. The table lists some 200,000 clones, roughly 73% of them singletons. This sample stems from a study of cytomegalovirus exposure and HLA in healthy donors. The chain employs TRBV6-5 and TRBJ1-5; 7 bases match TRBD1. The TCR was taken from a woman in her twenties or thirties in good health and CMV-seronegative. The sequencing sample was made of PBMCs. The CDR3 region has the DNA TGTGCCAGCAGCCGACAGGGCGGCAATCAGCCCCAGCATTTT. Residues: CASSRQGGNQPQHF.